Each of the 9 T cell receptor beta chains below was sequenced from the same sample in a study of OX40 agonist ivuxolimab in advanced cancers. TCRdb's copy holds only in-frame clones and misses some; the assay was immunoSEQ multiplex PCR. The sample holds tens of thousands of clones, 87% seen once. Sequencing used CD4+ or CD8+ T cells sorted from blood, obtained in a trial of the OX40 agonist ivuxolimab. The receptors come from an adult with an advanced solid tumor such as melanoma, head and neck, liver or kidney cancer.

The chain joins TRBV10-3 to TRBJ2-1; D gene unclear. This CDR3 spans 14 amino acids. Trimming took 5 bases from V and 0 from J, leaving 8 bases between them. CDR1 and CDR2 (germline): ENHRY, SYGVKD. The CDR3 DNA is TGTGCCATCAGTCTGGAAAGCTCCTACAATGAGCAGTTCTTC. It yields the protein CAISLESSYNEQFF.

This chain joins TRBV6-6 and TRBJ1-1; a possible D gene is TRBD1 (6 bases). Germline CDR1 and CDR2: MNHNY and SVGAGI (reference sequence). CDR3 size: 14 residues. The V and J ends lost 4 bases and 7 bases respectively, with 16 bases between them. The CDR3 loop reads CASSSLGGGHEAFF. The CDR3, as DNA: TGTGCCAGCAGTTCCCTCGGGGGGGGCCATGAAGCTTTCTTT.

The rearrangement uses TRBV5-6 and TRBJ2-5, with 8 bases matching TRBD2. This CDR3 spans 14 amino acids. V shed 4 bases and J 5 bases; nucleotides not matched to a gene: 7. Germline lookup yields CDR1 SGHDT and CDR2 YYEEEE. The CDR3 coding sequence is TGTGCCAGCAGCCCACTAGCGGATCTGGAGACCCAGTACTTC. It encodes CASSPLADLETQYF.

This chain uses TRBV28 with TRBJ2-7, with TRBD1 matching 9 bases. The trim removed 5 bases at V and 2 bases at J, leaving 10 bases unmatched. The CDR3 contains 16 residues. CDR1 MDHEN and CDR2 SYDVKM come from the germline V gene. The CDR3 loop reads CASSPLGQGNPYEQYF. The DNA for the CDR3 is TGTGCCAGCAGTCCCTTAGGACAGGGGAATCCCTACGAGCAGTACTTC.

The chain couples TRBV28 to TRBJ2-3; TRBD1 matches at 7 bases. Per the germline V gene, CDR1 is MDHEN and CDR2 is SYDVKM. This CDR3 is 17 amino acids long. V shed 4 bases and J 0 bases; nucleotides not matched to a gene: 10. CDR3 amino acids: CASSSNPGQRSTDTQYF. In DNA form, the CDR3 reads TGTGCCAGCAGTTCGAACCCGGGACAGCGAAGCACAGATACGCAGTATTTT.

This sequence joins TRBV19 and TRBJ2-7; D is perhaps TRBD2 (6 bases). V was cut by 6 bases and J by 3 bases, with 15 bases left in between. The CDR3 is 14 residues long. Germline-derived CDR1 and CDR2 are LNHDA and SQIVND (reference sequence). The CDR3 is CASSLGGAFYEQYF. CDR3 sequence (DNA): TGTGCCAGTAGCCTCGGAGGGGCCTTCTACGAGCAGTACTTC. Combining the CDR3 with reference TRBV19 and TRBJ2-7 gives the whole variable domain DGGITQSPKYLFRKEGQNVTLSCEQNLNHDAMYWYRQDPGQGLRLIYYSQIVNDFQKGDIAEGYSVSREKKESFPLTVTSAQKNPTAFYLCASSLGGAFYEQYFGPGTRLTVT.

This clone was recorded once. The chain recombines TRBV19 with TRBJ2-5; TRBD2 matches at 8 bases. From germline, CDR1 is LNHDA and CDR2 SQIVND (reference sequence). The CDR3 spans 15 residues. V gave up 5 bases and J gave up 4 bases; unmatched junction bases: 9. CDR3 coding DNA: TGTGCCAGTAGTCCGCGGGGACTAGTTTCAGAGACCCAGTACTTC. It yields the protein CASSPRGLVSETQYF.

This clone was seen a single time. The chain joins TRBV7-2 to TRBJ1-2; 9 bases are a match to TRBD1. J was trimmed by 12 bases and V by 5 bases; bases with no gene match: 10. CDR1 is SGHTA and CDR2 is FQGNSA in the germline V gene. The CDR3 runs 13 residues. The CDR3 reads CASSARDRERHTF. Written as DNA, the CDR3 is TGTGCCAGCAGCGCCCGGGACAGGGAGCGTCACACCTTC.

This clone appeared a few times. DNA of the CDR3: TGTGCCAGCAGCCAAGACTGGGACTCTGGCTACACCTTC. Translating it yields CASSQDWDSGYTF. V usage is TRBV4-2 and J usage is TRBJ1-2; weak D call: TRBD1 (5 bases). The V gene lost 0 bases and the J gene lost 7 bases, with 9 bases spanning the gap. The CDR3 is 13 residues long. Germline-derived CDR1 and CDR2 are LGHNA and YNFKEQ.